Reported below is one T cell receptor beta chain. Antigen specificity is unknown. The junction does not match germline at one end; this may be a read error. The entry originates in a study of tumor-infiltrating lymphocytes in primary liver carcinoma. General study points: Tumor-adjacent and tumor-blood pairs showed less overlap than tumor region pairs.

Reverse transcription of around 500 ng total RNA with a constant-region primer produced TCR beta cDNA. Amplification in three nested multiplex PCR rounds with slightly modified ARM-PCR gave rise to TCR beta libraries. Primers for the first two PCR rounds were TRBV1-TRBV30 forward primers and a C-beta reverse primer (10 cycles per round). Each CDR3 protein is one row after TCRdb ran MiXCR on the multiplex PCR reads. Of tens of thousands of distinct CDR3 sequences in the sample, 71% were seen once. Germline V gene data show CDR1 as MNHNS and CDR2 as SASEGT. There are 13 residues in the CDR3. Bulk tissue was left unsorted, and RNA and DNA were co-extracted from roughly 20-30 mg of it. Surgical resection was the treatment these patients received for primary liver carcinoma.

This sequence originates from a woman in her sixties or seventies with primary liver carcinoma and hepatitis B virus infection. Material: liver tumor tissue from sampling region 4. Subset reported: tumor region T4, right-lateral pole. V gene TRBV6-1 combines with J gene TRBJ1-1; D is unclear. CDR3 bases: TGTGCCAGCAGGGAGTGGGTTGGCACTGAAGCTTTCTTC. This encodes CASREWVGTEAFF.